This is a list of T cell receptor beta chains from one sample in a study of T cells in Graves' hyperthyroidism and ophthalmopathy. One entry per CDR3 protein results from TCRdb running MiXCR on the multiplex PCR reads. This sample has over 650,000 distinct CDR3 sequences; about 45% occur once, and the top ten carry less than 8.5%. The sequenced sample consisted of peripheral blood or thyroid tissue (not recorded which). The receptors originated from an adult man with Graves' disease, either hyperthyroidism or ophthalmopathy (not recorded which). The CDR3 runs from the conserved cysteine through the conserved F or W. D genes are given only for firm matches. The size entry is marked missing in some rows and otherwise reads once, few, many or a size class.

j_gene	v_gene	len	abundance	d_gene	CDR3aa	CDR3nt
TRBJ2-5	TRBV7-8	15	many	TRBD2	CASSAQRGGRETQYF	TGTGCCAGCAGCGCGCAGCGGGGGGGCCGAGAGACCCAGTACTTC
TRBJ1-3	TRBV9	17	once	TRBD1	CASSSLLTGGSGNTIYF	TGTGCCAGCAGCTCCCTCCTGACAGGGGGCTCTGGAAACACCATATATTTT
TRBJ1-1	TRBV2	13	many	TRBD1	CASRVTGGSEAFF	TGTGCCAGCAGAGTTACAGGGGGTTCGGAAGCTTTCTTT
TRBJ1-3	TRBV10-3	15	NA	NA	CASRLSPNSGNTIYF	TGTGCCAGCAGGCTTAGCCCGAACTCTGGAAACACCATATATTTT
TRBJ1-2	TRBV29-1	13	NA	NA	CSGARGPNYGYTF	TGCAGCGGAGCCAGGGGACCTAACTATGGCTACACCTTC
TRBJ2-7	TRBV7-2	14	few	NA	CASSYSRSSYEQYF	TGTGCCAGCAGCTATTCACGGAGCTCCTACGAGCAGTACTTC
TRBJ1-1	TRBV9	15	many	NA	CASSVDGRANTEAFF	TGTGCCAGCAGCGTAGATGGCAGGGCGAACACTGAAGCTTTCTTT
TRBJ1-2	TRBV19	16	NA	TRBD1	CASSIRGPPSGYGYTF	TGTGCCAGTAGTATTAGGGGGCCCCCCTCGGGCTATGGCTACACCTTC
TRBJ1-1	TRBV20-1	11	few	TRBD1	CSRDRNTEAFF	TGCAGTCGGGACAGGAACACTGAAGCTTTCTTT
TRBJ1-1	TRBV2	12	many	NA	CASRAGGAEAFF	TGTGCCAGCAGAGCCGGTGGGGCGGAAGCTTTCTTT
TRBJ1-2	TRBV12-3/TRBV12-4	14	few	TRBD1	CASRSSGTGYGYTF	TGTGCCAGCAGGTCATCCGGGACAGGCTATGGCTACACCTTC
TRBJ1-2	TRBV25-1	15	NA	TRBD1	CASSPPGQGEDGYTF	TGTGCCAGCAGCCCACCGGGACAGGGCGAGGATGGCTACACCTTC
TRBJ1-6	TRBV2	16	few	NA	CASTSGRVYYNSPLHF	TGTGCCAGCACCTCGGGGAGGGTCTACTATAATTCACCCCTCCACTTT
TRBJ1-2	TRBV6-1	14	NA	NA	CASSAGLFLGGYTF	TGTGCCAGCTCCGCGGGACTCTTCCTCGGCGGCTACACCTTC
TRBJ2-7	TRBV24-1	16	once	NA	CATSATSKGGSYEQYF	TGTGCCACCAGTGCCACCAGCAAGGGCGGCTCCTACGAGCAGTACTTC
TRBJ1-4	TRBV6-5	14	few	NA	CASSYPGANEKLFF	TGTGCCAGCAGTTACCCTGGTGCTAATGAAAAACTGTTTTTT
TRBJ1-1	TRBV9	15	NA	TRBD1	CASSASTGGDTEAFF	TGTGCCAGCAGCGCCTCGACAGGGGGGGACACTGAAGCTTTCTTT
TRBJ1-2	TRBV29-1	16	NA	TRBD1	CSVRIPGQGPNYGYTF	TGCAGCGTTCGTATTCCTGGACAGGGGCCCAACTATGGCTACACCTTC
TRBJ1-2	TRBV19	15	few	NA	CASSINWAGNYGYTF	TGTGCCAGTAGTATAAATTGGGCAGGGAACTATGGCTACACCTTC
TRBJ1-1	TRBV7-6	16	NA	TRBD1	CASSVEPDETGGEAFF	TGTGCCAGCAGCGTTGAACCCGATGAGACAGGGGGCGAAGCTTTCTTT
TRBJ2-3	TRBV29-1	16	NA	TRBD2	CSVTYGLAGDTDTQYF	TGCAGCGTTACTTACGGACTAGCGGGAGATACAGATACGCAGTATTTT
TRBJ1-4	TRBV7-2	17	NA	NA	CASSLSRGARINEKLFF	TGTGCCAGCAGCTTATCAAGGGGGGCCAGAATAAATGAAAAACTGTTTTTT
TRBJ2-7	TRBV6-5	12	many	TRBD1	CASSGTGPEQYF	TGTGCCAGCAGCGGGACAGGGCCCGAGCAGTACTTC
TRBJ1-5	TRBV6-1	14	NA	NA	CASSKSGGKQPQHF	TGTGCCAGCAGTAAGTCCGGAGGGAAGCAGCCCCAGCATTTT
TRBJ1-5	TRBV19	15	NA	NA	CASSVLVISNQPQHF	TGTGCCAGTAGTGTCCTTGTTATTAGCAATCAGCCCCAGCATTTT
TRBJ1-6	TRBV10-3	15	NA	TRBD1	CAISVRGGANSPLHF	TGTGCCATCAGTGTTCGAGGGGGCGCTAATTCACCCCTCCACTTT
TRBJ2-7	TRBV6-5	15	many	NA	CASSYYQAPNYEQYF	TGTGCCAGCAGTTACTACCAGGCACCTAACTACGAGCAGTACTTC
TRBJ1-5	TRBV20-1	15	few	NA	CSAVHAGRTNQPQHF	TGCAGTGCTGTCCATGCGGGGAGGACGAATCAGCCCCAGCATTTT
TRBJ2-5	TRBV29-1	12	NA	TRBD2	CSVGREGETQYF	TGCAGCGTTGGAAGGGAGGGGGAGACCCAGTACTTC
TRBJ1-4	TRBV9	17	NA	NA	CASSVGQEAKTNEKLFF	TGTGCCAGCAGCGTAGGTCAGGAGGCGAAGACTAATGAAAAACTGTTTTTT
TRBJ1-6	TRBV7-4	14	NA	NA	CASSLVLENSPLHF	TGTGCCAGCAGCTTAGTACTGGAGAATTCACCCCTCCACTTT
TRBJ1-3	TRBV10-3	15	NA	NA	CASSEDRIIRNTIYF	TGTGCCAGCAGTGAGGACAGAATAATAAGAAACACCATATATTTT
TRBJ1-2	TRBV29-1	13	NA	TRBD1	CSVEGQGVYGYTF	TGCAGCGTTGAGGGGCAGGGGGTCTATGGCTACACCTTC
TRBJ1-2	TRBV6-2/TRBV6-3	17	NA	NA	CASSPRGWQRKNYGYTF	TGTGCCAGCAGCCCCCGAGGGTGGCAGCGGAAGAACTATGGCTACACCTTC
TRBJ2-6	TRBV19	15	NA	TRBD1	CVTRDRISGANVLTF	TGTGTCACCCGGGACAGAATCTCTGGGGCCAACGTCCTGACTTTC
TRBJ1-6	TRBV2	15	many	NA	CARMERTDNNSPLHF	TGTGCCAGAATGGAGCGGACGGACAATAATTCACCCCTCCACTTT
TRBJ1-2	TRBV20-1	13	NA	NA	CSASLGRNYGYTF	TGCAGTGCTAGTCTGGGGAGGAACTATGGCTACACCTTC
TRBJ1-3	TRBV7-9	17	few	TRBD1	CASSPHRQGERGNTIYF	TGTGCCAGCAGCCCCCACCGACAGGGAGAACGAGGAAACACCATATATTTT
TRBJ1-5	TRBV20-1	13	NA	TRBD1	CSGAGGGNQPQHF	TGCAGTGGGGCAGGGGGCGGGAATCAGCCCCAGCATTTT
TRBJ1-1	TRBV24-1	18	few	NA	CATSDLFARGGAATEAFF	TGTGCCACCAGTGATTTGTTCGCCCGCGGTGGTGCGGCGACTGAAGCTTTCTTT
TRBJ1-5	TRBV5-1	15	many	NA	CASSLAPGSNQPQHF	TGCGCCAGCAGCTTGGCACCGGGGAGCAATCAGCCCCAGCATTTT
TRBJ2-7	TRBV7-8	13	NA	NA	CASSLSGNDEQYF	TGTGCCAGCAGCCTTAGCGGAAATGACGAGCAGTACTTC
TRBJ1-1	TRBV7-4	14	many	TRBD1	CASSQGTVDTEAFF	TGTGCCAGCAGCCAGGGGACAGTTGACACTGAAGCTTTCTTT
TRBJ2-5	TRBV20-1	14	NA	NA	CSAPPGTPKETQYF	TGCAGTGCCCCTCCCGGGACCCCTAAAGAGACCCAGTACTTC
TRBJ2-7	TRBV6-2/TRBV6-3	14	NA	NA	CASSLLPDKYEQYF	TGTGCCAGCAGTTTACTCCCGGACAAGTACGAGCAGTACTTC
TRBJ1-5	TRBV13	14	many	NA	CASTRGGSNQPQHF	TGTGCCAGCACTCGGGGGGGGAGCAATCAGCCCCAGCATTTT
TRBJ2-2	TRBV5-4	15	many	TRBD2	CASSTGLAHTGELFF	TGTGCCAGCAGCACGGGACTAGCTCACACCGGGGAGCTGTTTTTT
TRBJ1-1	TRBV29-1	11	NA	NA	CSVGGLPEAFF	TGCAGCGTGGGAGGACTACCTGAAGCTTTCTTT
TRBJ2-7	TRBV20-1	13	NA	NA	CSARGISTYEQYF	TGCAGTGCTAGGGGGATTTCGACCTACGAGCAGTACTTC
TRBJ2-2	TRBV7-2	14	NA	TRBD1	CASSVLQGAGELFF	TGTGCCAGCAGCGTATTACAGGGGGCCGGGGAGCTGTTTTTT
TRBJ1-4	TRBV29-1	14	NA	NA	CSVTRQGAMKNCFF	NA
TRBJ1-1	TRBV5-4	14	NA	NA	CASADMKVNTEAFF	TGTGCCAGCGCCGACATGAAGGTGAACACTGAAGCTTTCTTT
TRBJ1-5	TRBV15	13	few	NA	CASSYGQFQPQHF	TGTGCCAGCAGTTACGGCCAGTTTCAGCCCCAGCATTTT
TRBJ2-2	TRBV7-9	15	NA	NA	CASSDPLRDTGELFF	TGTGCCAGCAGCGACCCCCTGCGGGACACCGGGGAGCTGTTTTTT